This T cell receptor beta chain stems from a study of vaccination effects on CD4 cells after COVID-19. Notes on the study in general: The vaccine-induced clones of healthy vaccinees included only 1 of 255 that cross-reacted with common cold coronaviruses.

The assay was immunoSEQ multiplex PCR, and TCRdb's table has in-frame clones only and misses some. The data hold about 40,000 clones, with around two thirds observed a single time. Concerning this clone: What it binds is unknown.

Scientists isolated CD4+ T cells after a roughly 9-day culture period ended. Participants were vaccinated with two doses of either the BNT162b2 or mRNA-1273 vaccine. Replacing half the medium with IL-2 medium was done on days 3 and 7. Germline assignment: CDR1 MNHNS and CDR2 SASEGT. Trimming pared 1 base from V and 9 bases from J, leaving 16 bases between. The CDR3 has 15 amino acids. V usage is TRBV6-1 and J usage is TRBJ1-5, with D possibly being TRBD1 (6 bases). Here the sequenced sample was CD4+ T cells from PBMCs cultured without peptide, taken after COVID-19 vaccination. The TCR sequence derives from a human donor who received a COVID-19 vaccine. Written as DNA, the CDR3 is TGTGCCAGCAGTGAAGATGGCAGGGGAAGTCGGCCCCAGCATTTT. This encodes CASSEDGRGSRPQHF.